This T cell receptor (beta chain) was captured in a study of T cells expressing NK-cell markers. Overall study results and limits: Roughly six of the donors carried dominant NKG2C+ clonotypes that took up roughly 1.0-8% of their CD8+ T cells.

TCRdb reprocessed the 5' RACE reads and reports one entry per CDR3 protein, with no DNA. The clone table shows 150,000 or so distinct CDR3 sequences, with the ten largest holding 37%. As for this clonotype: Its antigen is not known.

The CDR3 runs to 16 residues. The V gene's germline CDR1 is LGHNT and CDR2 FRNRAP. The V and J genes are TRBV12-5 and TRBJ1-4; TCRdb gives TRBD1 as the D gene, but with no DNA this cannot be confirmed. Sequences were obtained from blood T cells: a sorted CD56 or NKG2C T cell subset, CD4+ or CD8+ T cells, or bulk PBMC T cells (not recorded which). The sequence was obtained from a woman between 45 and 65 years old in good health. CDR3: CASGFGTGRTNEKLFF.